Listed below are T cell receptor beta chains from one sample, sequenced in a study of a mutant IDH1 vaccine in newly diagnosed glioma. Data came from immunoSEQ multiplex PCR; TCRdb stores just in-frame clones and leaves some out. The sample carries under 65,000 clones, 60% to 85% recorded once. The starting material was PBMCs, obtained from a glioma patient treated with radiotherapy, temozolomide or both. Source of these receptors: a woman between 35 and 50 years old with glioma. Each CDR3 is given with its conserved first and last residue. The order of the fields is clone size, V gene, D gene, J gene, CDR3 DNA, CDR3 protein. D genes are given only for firm matches. Only part of the rows carry a size: once, few, many, or a class if the clone is expanded.

>.|TRBV5-1|.|TRBJ1-3
TGCGCCAGCAGCTTGGACAGCTCTGGAAACACCATATATTTT
CASSLDSSGNTIYF
>.|TRBV5-1|.|TRBJ1-1
TGCGCCAGCACCTCGCAGGGATCGGGCATGAACACTGAAGCTTTCTTT
CASTSQGSGMNTEAFF
>.|TRBV30|TRBD2|TRBJ2-1
TGTGCCTGGAGTGTACGTAGCGGGGGGCCCAATGAGCAGTTCTTC
CAWSVRSGGPNEQFF
>.|TRBV4-3|.|TRBJ1-1
TGCGCCAGCAGCCAAGAACGGGGGACTGAAGCTTTCTTT
CASSQERGTEAFF
>.|TRBV5-1|.|TRBJ2-5
TGCGCCAGCAGCGCGACGGGAGCAGAGACCCAGTACTTC
CASSATGAETQYF
>.|TRBV30|TRBD2|TRBJ2-5
TGTGCCTGGAGTCCGGGACTAGCGGGAATAGAGACCCAGTACTTC
CAWSPGLAGIETQYF
>.|TRBV6-5|.|TRBJ1-2
TGTGCCAGCAGTTACGATTGGGGACCGACAGGCTACACCTTC
CASSYDWGPTGYTF
>.|TRBV9|.|TRBJ2-2
TGTGCCAGCAGCGTGGACCCAGGGGGGGCCGGGGAGCTGTTTTTT
CASSVDPGGAGELFF
>.|TRBV7-9|.|TRBJ2-2
TGTGCCAGCAGCTTAGGGGCCGGGACATATAACACCGGGGAGCTGTTTTTT
CASSLGAGTYNTGELFF
>.|TRBV7-9|.|TRBJ1-1
TGTGCCAGCAGCTGGGGCGAGGAAGCTTTCTTT
CASSWGEEAFF
>few|TRBV7-9|.|TRBJ2-7
TGTGCCAGCAGCTCTCTCAGGGGTTCCTACGAGCAGTACTTC
CASSSLRGSYEQYF
>once|TRBV7-2|.|TRBJ2-2
TGTGCCAGCAGCTTAGGTGTACCCGGGGAGCTGTTTTTT
CASSLGVPGELFF
>.|TRBV4-1|TRBD1|TRBJ2-1
TGCGCATCCCGGGACAGCTACAATGAGCAGTTCTTC
CASRDSYNEQFF
>.|TRBV6-6|.|TRBJ1-4
TGTGCCAGCACCGACACCAGGAGTAATGAAAAACTGTTTTTT
CASTDTRSNEKLFF
>.|TRBV16|.|TRBJ2-7
TGTGCCAGCAGCCAACCGGGGGACGGCTCCTACGAGCAGTACTTC
CASSQPGDGSYEQYF
>.|TRBV10-3|.|TRBJ1-6
TGTGCCATCAGGAGGGAGACAGATAATTCACCCCTCCACTTT
CAIRRETDNSPLHF
>.|TRBV5-1|.|TRBJ2-2
TGCGCCAGCAGCCTAAAACGGGGCACGAACACCGGGGAGCTGTTTTTT
CASSLKRGTNTGELFF
>few|TRBV2|.|TRBJ1-1
TGTGCCAGCAGTTCCCAGGGGAATGAAGCTTTCTTT
CASSSQGNEAFF
>.|TRBV5-1|.|TRBJ1-1
TGCGCCAGCAGCTTCAATTTGGGGGGCGCGGTGGACACTGAAGCTTTCTTT
CASSFNLGGAVDTEAFF
>.|TRBV12-5|TRBD1|TRBJ2-7
TGTGCTAGTGGTTTCGTCAAGGGGCAGGGGGCCGAGCAGTACTTC
CASGFVKGQGAEQYF
>.|TRBV2|TRBD2|TRBJ2-1
TGTGCCAGCAGGGGACTAGGGGTCAATGAGCAGTTCTTC
CASRGLGVNEQFF
>.|TRBV7-6|TRBD1|TRBJ2-7
TGTGCCAGCAGCTTGTACGGACAGGGGGGTTACGAGCAGTACTTC
CASSLYGQGGYEQYF
>few|TRBV19|.|TRBJ1-1
TGTGCCAGTAGTATAGGTCGAAGGGCCGAAGCTTTCTTT
CASSIGRRAEAFF
>.|TRBV5-1|.|TRBJ1-4
TGCGCCAGCAGCCAAAGCAGAAGGGGCGAAAAACTGTTTTTT
CASSQSRRGEKLFF
>.|TRBV15|.|TRBJ1-6
TGTGCCACCAGCAGAGGGGGGGATTCACCCCTCCACTTT
CATSRGGDSPLHF
>.|TRBV19|TRBD1|TRBJ1-1
TGTGCCAGTAGGGAAATGGACAGGATGGTCACTGAAGCTTTCTTT
CASREMDRMVTEAFF
>.|TRBV6-5|.|TRBJ1-2
TGTGCCAGCAGCCCAGGGGCCTATGGCTACACCTTC
CASSPGAYGYTF
>.|TRBV7-9|.|TRBJ1-1
TGTGCCAGCAGCTTAGACATCTCTGAAGCTTTCTTT
CASSLDISEAFF
>.|TRBV9|TRBD2|TRBJ2-2
TGTGCCAGCAGCGTAGGTGGTTTAGCGGGGGGGCGAAGCACCGGGGAGCTGTTTTTT
CASSVGGLAGGRSTGELFF
>.|TRBV9|.|TRBJ2-5
TGTGCCAGCAGCCCCCACGTAGGCCAAGAGACCCAGTACTTC
CASSPHVGQETQYF
>.|TRBV29-1|.|TRBJ1-2
TGCAGCATACAGGGAAACTATGGCTACACCTTC
CSIQGNYGYTF
>few|TRBV21-1|.|TRBJ1-2
TGTGCCAGCAGCTTCGGCCCCCGGACAGGGGTAGACTATGGCTACACCTTC
CASSFGPRTGVDYGYTF
>.|TRBV6-6|.|TRBJ2-7
TGTGCCAGCAGAGGGGCGGCGCCCTCCTACGAGCAGTACTTC
CASRGAAPSYEQYF
>.|TRBV6-1|TRBD1|TRBJ1-2
TGTGCCAGCAGTGAACTGACAGGGATCCAAGCTTCTGGCTACACCTTC
CASSELTGIQASGYTF
>.|TRBV7-9|.|TRBJ1-6
TGTGCCAGCAGCCAAAGTCCGGGGGCCGATTCACCCCTCCACTTT
CASSQSPGADSPLHF
>.|TRBV12-5|.|TRBJ1-1
TGTGCTAGTGGTCTAGGGGCCTCGAACACTGAAGCTTTCTTT
CASGLGASNTEAFF
>.|TRBV29-1|.|TRBJ1-4
TGCAGCGTTGAAGCCGTGCTAGGTGCAACTAATGAAAAACTGTTTTTT
CSVEAVLGATNEKLFF